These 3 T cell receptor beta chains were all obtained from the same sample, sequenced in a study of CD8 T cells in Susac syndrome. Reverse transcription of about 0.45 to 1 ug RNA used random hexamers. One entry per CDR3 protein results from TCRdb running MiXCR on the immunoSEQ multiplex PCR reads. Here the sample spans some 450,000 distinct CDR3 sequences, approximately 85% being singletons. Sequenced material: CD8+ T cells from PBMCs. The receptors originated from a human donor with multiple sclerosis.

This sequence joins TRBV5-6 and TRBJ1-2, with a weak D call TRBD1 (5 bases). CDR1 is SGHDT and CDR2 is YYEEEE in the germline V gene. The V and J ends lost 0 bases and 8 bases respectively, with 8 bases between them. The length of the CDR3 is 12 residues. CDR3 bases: TGTGCCAGCAGCTTGGAGGGGCCCGGCTACACCTTC. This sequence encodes CASSLEGPGYTF.

The CDR3 here is CASSLEIQPSTDTQYF. The CDR3 nucleotides are TGTGCCAGCAGCCTCGAAATCCAGCCTAGCACAGATACGCAGTATTTT. The chain carries TRBV5-5 and TRBJ2-3; D is uncertain. The germline V and J ends were trimmed by 4 bases and 0 bases, with 15 bases remaining between them. Germline V gene lookup returns CDR1 SGHKS and CDR2 YYEKEE (reference sequence). This CDR3 has 16 residues.

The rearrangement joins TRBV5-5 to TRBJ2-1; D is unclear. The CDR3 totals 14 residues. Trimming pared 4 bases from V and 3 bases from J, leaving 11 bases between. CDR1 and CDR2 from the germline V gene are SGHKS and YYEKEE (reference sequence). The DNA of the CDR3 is TGTGCCAGCAGCCCAGAAGAATACTACAATGAGCAGTTCTTC. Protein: CASSPEEYYNEQFF.